The rows below give T cell receptor beta chains drawn from one sample of a study of CD8+ T cells in alopecia areata. Assay used: immunoSEQ multiplex PCR; TCRdb lists only in-frame clones, some missing. Among around 290,000 clones listed, 55% to 70% were seen once. This specimen consisted of CD4+ T cells sorted from blood, obtained at week 24, from a patient treated with tofacitinib. The receptors shown here come from a human donor with alopecia areata. CDR3s include the opening cysteine and the closing phenylalanine or tryptophan. The order of the fields is CDR3 protein, CDR3 DNA, D gene, clone size, V gene, J gene. A D gene is named only where the DNA matches it firmly. The size of a clone is reported for some rows only, either as once, few or many, or as a class for expanded clones.

cdr3_aa: CASSGGQGVNGYTF
cdr3_nt: TGTGCCAGCAGTGGGGGACAGGGGGTAAACGGCTACACCTTC
d_call: TRBD1
clone_size: once
v_call: TRBV2
j_call: TRBJ1-2

cdr3_aa: CASISGSPKDSPLHF
cdr3_nt: TGTGCCAGCATATCCGGGTCCCCAAAGGATTCACCCCTCCACTTT
d_call: NA
clone_size: once
v_call: TRBV6-1
j_call: TRBJ1-6

cdr3_aa: CAWSNRPNTEAFF
cdr3_nt: TGTGCCTGGAGTAACAGGCCGAACACTGAAGCTTTCTTT
d_call: NA
clone_size: NA
v_call: TRBV30
j_call: TRBJ1-1

cdr3_aa: CASTSPSGANTGELFF
cdr3_nt: TGTGCCAGTACTTCCCCGAGCGGCGCGAACACCGGGGAGCTGTTTTTT
d_call: NA
clone_size: NA
v_call: TRBV19
j_call: TRBJ2-2

cdr3_aa: CAWREGNNYGYTF
cdr3_nt: TGTGCCTGGAGAGAGGGCAATAACTATGGCTACACCTTC
d_call: NA
clone_size: NA
v_call: TRBV30
j_call: TRBJ1-2

cdr3_aa: CASSSGRSTEAFF
cdr3_nt: TGTGCCAGCAGCTCGGGACGGTCCACTGAAGCTTTCTTT
d_call: NA
clone_size: NA
v_call: TRBV5-4
j_call: TRBJ1-1

cdr3_aa: CASSPPLLQGAMRYTF
cdr3_nt: TGTGCCAGCAGTCCCCCTTTGTTGCAGGGGGCGATGCGCTACACCTTC
d_call: TRBD1
clone_size: NA
v_call: TRBV28
j_call: TRBJ1-2

cdr3_aa: CASSPGWTSRETQYF
cdr3_nt: TGTGCCAGCAGTCCAGGCTGGACTAGTCGGGAGACCCAGTACTTC
d_call: TRBD2
clone_size: NA
v_call: TRBV6-5
j_call: TRBJ2-5

cdr3_aa: CASSPGAVRYSPLHF
cdr3_nt: TGTGCCAGCAGCCCCGGGGCGGTTAGGTATTCACCCCTCCACTTT
d_call: NA
clone_size: NA
v_call: TRBV2
j_call: TRBJ1-6

cdr3_aa: CASSFIPTGQPINQPQHF
cdr3_nt: TGTGCCAGCAGTTTTATCCCCACCGGGCAGCCGATCAATCAGCCCCAGCATTTT
d_call: NA
clone_size: NA
v_call: TRBV28
j_call: TRBJ1-5

cdr3_aa: CASSARGDSTDTQYF
cdr3_nt: TGTGCCAGCAGCGCGCGGGGGGACAGTACAGATACGCAGTATTTT
d_call: NA
clone_size: NA
v_call: TRBV9
j_call: TRBJ2-3

cdr3_aa: CASSLNRGQETQYF
cdr3_nt: TGTGCCAGCAGCTTAAACCGCGGGCAAGAGACCCAGTACTTC
d_call: NA
clone_size: NA
v_call: TRBV7-9
j_call: TRBJ2-5

cdr3_aa: CASSYGLDSPLHF
cdr3_nt: TGTGCCAGCAGCTACGGGTTGGATTCACCCCTCCACTTT
d_call: NA
clone_size: NA
v_call: TRBV7-8
j_call: TRBJ1-6

cdr3_aa: CAWREREAFF
cdr3_nt: TGTGCCTGGAGGGAAAGGGAAGCTTTCTTT
d_call: NA
clone_size: NA
v_call: TRBV30
j_call: TRBJ1-1

cdr3_aa: CASTSVLGGKAFF
cdr3_nt: TGTGCCAGCACTTCTGTTCTTGGGGGGAAAGCTTTCTTT
d_call: NA
clone_size: NA
v_call: TRBV7-9
j_call: TRBJ1-1

cdr3_aa: CASSLALAGGQGDTQYF
cdr3_nt: TGTGCCAGCAGCTTGGCCCTAGCGGGGGGGCAGGGAGATACGCAGTATTTT
d_call: TRBD2
clone_size: NA
v_call: TRBV5-4
j_call: TRBJ2-3

cdr3_aa: CASSEIGDGYTF
cdr3_nt: TGTGCCAGCAGTGAAATCGGGGATGGCTACACCTTC
d_call: NA
clone_size: few
v_call: TRBV6-1
j_call: TRBJ1-2

cdr3_aa: CAWSVGLLGEKLFF
cdr3_nt: TGTGCCTGGAGTGTGGGCTTATTAGGAGAAAAACTGTTTTTT
d_call: NA
clone_size: NA
v_call: TRBV30
j_call: TRBJ1-4

cdr3_aa: CASSLGLAGYNEQFF
cdr3_nt: TGTGCCAGCAGCTTGGGACTAGCGGGTTACAATGAGCAGTTCTTC
d_call: TRBD2
clone_size: NA
v_call: TRBV7-2
j_call: TRBJ2-1

cdr3_aa: CASSSGWTYGYTF
cdr3_nt: TGTGCCAGCAGTTCAGGATGGACCTATGGCTACACCTTC
d_call: NA
clone_size: few
v_call: TRBV2
j_call: TRBJ1-2

cdr3_aa: CSAGRAADTQYF
cdr3_nt: TGCAGCGCCGGAAGGGCGGCAGATACGCAGTATTTT
d_call: NA
clone_size: NA
v_call: TRBV29-1
j_call: TRBJ2-3

cdr3_aa: CAWSVGLSAKNIQYF
cdr3_nt: TGTGCCTGGAGTGTAGGCCTTAGCGCCAAAAACATTCAGTACTTC
d_call: NA
clone_size: NA
v_call: TRBV30
j_call: TRBJ2-4

cdr3_aa: CSVDSRGDYGYTF
cdr3_nt: TGCAGCGTTGACTCCCGGGGGGACTATGGCTACACCTTC
d_call: NA
clone_size: NA
v_call: TRBV29-1
j_call: TRBJ1-2

cdr3_aa: CSVLQVNTEAFF
cdr3_nt: TGCAGCGTACTACAGGTGAACACTGAAGCTTTCTTT
d_call: NA
clone_size: NA
v_call: TRBV29-1
j_call: TRBJ1-1

cdr3_aa: CASRLVRGQGNSPLHF
cdr3_nt: TGTGCCAGCAGACTAGTTCGGGGACAGGGAAATTCACCCCTCCACTTT
d_call: TRBD1
clone_size: NA
v_call: TRBV7-9
j_call: TRBJ1-6

cdr3_aa: CASSAVRDVWEQFF
cdr3_nt: TGTGCCAGCAGTGCGGTGAGGGATGTATGGGAGCAGTTCTTC
d_call: NA
clone_size: few
v_call: TRBV2
j_call: TRBJ2-1

cdr3_aa: CAITTGVDYGYTF
cdr3_nt: TGTGCCATCACGACAGGGGTGGACTATGGCTACACCTTC
d_call: TRBD1
clone_size: NA
v_call: TRBV10-3
j_call: TRBJ1-2

cdr3_aa: CASRFAGGQETQYF
cdr3_nt: TGTGCCAGCAGATTCGCAGGGGGCCAAGAGACCCAGTACTTC
d_call: TRBD1
clone_size: NA
v_call: TRBV7-2
j_call: TRBJ2-5

cdr3_aa: CASSADSHYGYTF
cdr3_nt: TGTGCCAGCAGCGCGGACAGCCACTATGGCTACACCTTC
d_call: NA
clone_size: few
v_call: TRBV5-4
j_call: TRBJ1-2

cdr3_aa: CASSQNPGTSGDPRADTQYF
cdr3_nt: TGCGCCAGCAGTCAAAACCCCGGGACTAGCGGGGACCCAAGAGCAGATACGCAGTATTTT
d_call: TRBD2
clone_size: NA
v_call: TRBV5-1
j_call: TRBJ2-3

cdr3_aa: CASSLDGGHNEQFF
cdr3_nt: TGTGCCAGCAGCTTAGACGGGGGGCACAATGAGCAGTTCTTC
d_call: NA
clone_size: NA
v_call: TRBV11-3
j_call: TRBJ2-1

cdr3_aa: CASSQDEVAYEQYF
cdr3_nt: TGCGCCAGCAGCCAAGATGAAGTAGCCTACGAGCAGTACTTC
d_call: NA
clone_size: NA
v_call: TRBV4-3
j_call: TRBJ2-7

cdr3_aa: CASGRGWADEQFF
cdr3_nt: TGTGCCAGCGGCAGGGGATGGGCGGATGAGCAGTTCTTC
d_call: NA
clone_size: NA
v_call: TRBV7-9
j_call: TRBJ2-1

cdr3_aa: CASVPEQASGANVLTF
cdr3_nt: TGCGCCAGCGTACCAGAACAGGCCTCTGGGGCCAACGTCCTGACTTTC
d_call: NA
clone_size: NA
v_call: TRBV5-1
j_call: TRBJ2-6

cdr3_aa: CASSLADTQYF
cdr3_nt: TGCGCCAGCAGCTTGGCGGATACGCAGTATTTT
d_call: NA
clone_size: NA
v_call: TRBV5-1
j_call: TRBJ2-3

cdr3_aa: CASREGFTSPLHF
cdr3_nt: TGTGCCAGCAGAGAGGGCTTTACTTCACCCCTCCACTTT
d_call: NA
clone_size: NA
v_call: TRBV6-5
j_call: TRBJ1-6